This T cell receptor (beta chain) derives from a study of cytomegalovirus exposure and HLA in healthy donors (dated by TCRdb to the late 2010s). Looking at the study overall: In an earlier analysis of fewer than 750 of the donors, 276 Gb of sequence data and some 120 million unique TCR beta sequences from approximately 180 million T cells were reported. The study aimed to test whether cataloging public T cell receptors could reveal signatures of past pathogen exposure. Approximately 300 gigabases of sequencing data and tens of millions of unique TCR sequences made up an early release that covered over 550 HLA-typed donors. An earlier analysis of around 640 of the donors used high-throughput TCR beta sequencing to judge whether each TCR beta V gene segment behaved as functional or pseudogenic. Both class I and class II loci were covered by HLA typing, at four-digit resolution. In a later analysis, previously published TCR beta repertoires from roughly 710 donors were re-analyzed and high-resolution HLA genotyping was added so that TCR occurrence patterns could be studied. The study profiled the T cell repertoires of under 850 subjects by immunosequencing and related them to cytomegalovirus serostatus. All discovery cohort repertoires had been generated using a single sequencing platform. Rather than using new phenotypic data, the later analysis identified candidate immune exposures from TCR beta sequences and from how often those sequences occurred across donors. The number of typed donors differed by locus: about 620-640 for A, B, C, DRB1 and DQB1; 500 to 550 for DQA1; 606 for DPA1; and some 450 for DPB1. A separate validation cohort of some 130 different subjects was used in addition to the approximately 670-subject first cohort. Of the approximately 370 genotyped donors, 75% to 85% were placed in the genetic ancestry cluster associated with self-reported Caucasian donors. A later genetic analysis took genome-wide SNP genotypes for about 65% of the 666 donors and used that subset as a discovery cohort. Donor age, sex, ethnicity and CMV serostatus were collected together with the repertoire data. The study combined high-throughput TCR immunosequencing, statistical association of individual TCRs with disease status, and machine learning to predict cytomegalovirus infection status. Four to six DR-DQ haplotypes were handled as single units for association and clustering, since linkage in the cohort was strong. Among some 400 genotyped donors of the cohort, an average of roughly 240,000 unique TCR beta nucleotide sequences were sequenced per donor, 15% to 20% of them non-productive. Study-wide findings and limitations: This cohort had only TCR beta chains sequenced, and the lack of alpha or paired-chain data limited which features could be detected. A further reported finding was that TCR beta sequences accurately predicted the HLA-A and HLA-B alleles for most subjects in the first cohort. Linkage disequilibrium might explain the correlated functional status among segregating V segments, but an unknown experimental factor could not be ruled out. A later genetic analysis associated a missense DCLRE1C variant with V-gene and J-gene trimming of TCR beta chains, and an independent cohort replicated the association. In an earlier analysis of around 600 of the donors, most TCR beta V segments were observed in productive rearrangements about 87% or about 30% of the time, broadly matching IMGT annotations. It was suggested by the authors that the approach could potentially be generalized to other disease states and immunological phenotypes. Compared with the approximately 600-donor mean, donors in an Asian-associated ancestry cluster had fewer N-insertions in productive TCRs, according to a later genetic analysis. At a false discovery rate of 0.05, a later analysis linked 16,951 TCR beta sequences to specific HLA alleles. A later analysis reported that several top co-occurrence clusters appeared linked to parvovirus B19, influenza, CMV and Epstein-Barr virus. When HLA alleles, especially DR and DQ, strongly co-occurred, attributing TCR associations to individual alleles was difficult. A few of the identified cytomegalovirus-associated TCR beta chains were confirmed in vitro to be specific for cytomegalovirus antigens. Sequencing depth was assumed to be roughly uniform across donors in the presence/absence analyses, though that assumption may not hold. Most TCR sequences were observed very rarely across donors, whereas some public TCRs were present in many individuals. Most CMV-associated TCR beta chains appeared to be HLA-restricted in a later analysis, and the HLA associations seemed to be driven largely by CMV exposure. The only immune exposure information available for the cohort was CMV serostatus. A total of 150 to 200 TCR beta chains were listed by the study as associated with cytomegalovirus. In a later analysis, HLA-associated TCR beta chains showed more clonal expansion and lower generation probabilities than non-associated chains that were equally common. A cluster of highly shared sequence variants was judged likely to represent a technical artifact of the sequencing pipeline. A later analysis found that TCR association rates varied across HLA loci, with DRB1 alleles showing the most associated TCRs and HLA-C alleles the fewest. Because HLA typing was missing for some donors at each locus, association tests included only the typed subset. The earlier analysis of around 600 of the donors excluded some 15 rarely observed V segments, including chromosome 9 orphons, because counts were too low. The classifier was reported to diagnose cytomegalovirus status with high specificity and sensitivity in both the original and validation cohorts.

To prepare the library, the immunoSEQ multiplex PCR assay was applied. For the multiplex PCR, a mixture combining 60 forward primers for TCR Vbeta segments and 13 reverse primers for TCR Jbeta segments was used. The CDR3 region of rearranged TCR beta genes was amplified from genomic DNA with a multiplex PCR assay. Amplified TCR beta libraries were sequenced as 87-base-pair reads on the Illumina HiSeq System. In the original analysis: A later analysis counted about 80 million unique TCR beta chains across the 690 or so repertoires, and 9.5 million to 11 million of these chains were shared by at least two donors. A nearest-neighbor algorithm error-corrected the raw reads and collapsed the reads into unique sequences, merging closely related sequences to remove PCR and sequencing errors. CDR3 sequences were aligned to IMGT reference sequences to assign V, D and J gene segments. For a sequence to be retained, a match of at least six nucleotides was required to both a V gene segment and a J gene segment. Rearrangements were called productive when the CDR3 lacked stop codons and stayed in frame with V and J; all others were non-productive. Following IMGT convention, CDR3 was defined as the stretch from the second conserved V-encoded cysteine to the conserved J-encoded phenylalanine. The earlier analysis of about 640 of the donors excluded any sequence lacking an unambiguous match to a single V gene segment. In an earlier analysis of 587 of the donors, a V segment was called functional when productive rearrangements were above 56.7%, and segregating when the standard deviation between donors exceeded 5%. A statistical classification framework was built to diagnose cytomegalovirus status from the catalog of TCR beta chain sequences. In a later analysis, V and J genes were assigned by comparing TCR nucleotide sequences against IMGT/GENE-DB human TR gene sequences. The TCRdist pipeline was used in a later analysis to assign CDR3 sequences and most-parsimonious VDJ recombination scenarios. In a later analysis, every TCR beta chain was defined by the combination of its CDR3 amino acid sequence and its V-gene family, and reads without a unique V-gene family were dropped. A later analysis removed 500 to 600 highly shared, low-generation-probability nucleotide sequences to deal with suspected cross-contamination and a sequencing artifact. In a later analysis, a clonal expansion index for each public chain was calculated from normalized within-repertoire ranks of inferred template counts. In a later analysis, generation probabilities were computed using a VDJ recombination model fitted to out-of-frame rearrangements, and the results were checked against IGoR. In a later analysis, TCR-TCR, TCR-HLA and TCR-CMV co-occurrence was scored with hypergeometric tests, and a repertoire-size bias correction was applied to TCR pairs. A later analysis estimated false discovery rates by permuting HLA or CMV assignments 20 times. A later analysis grouped co-occurring TCRs with DBSCAN, adding TCRdist sequence similarity when clustering within HLA-allele-positive subsets. Repertoires with fewer than 30,000 or more than 120,000 public chains were left out of co-occurrence clustering, as were five repertoires with anomalous nucleotide sharing. The immuneACCESS repertoire file appears here via TCRdb, limited to in-frame rearrangements. These files lack a portion of the clones; in checked studies, under half of the deficit traces to unresolved V genes, and the cause of the others is not known. That table gives V, J and clone size, and the DNA gave D and trimming. The sample table contains approximately 190,000 clones; only one count was recorded for about nine tenths of them. Over 1% of the sample is taken by the ten largest.

The cohort was made up of about 670 healthy bone marrow donors. At the time of sampling, every cohort member was nominally healthy, though immune exposures that went unrecorded were likely present. The donor tested CMV seronegative, placing the donor among the roughly 350 seronegative members of the cohort. A peripheral blood sample was provided by each donor, and peripheral blood mononuclear cells were used for TCR beta sequencing. The Qiagen DNeasy Blood Extraction Kit was used to extract genomic DNA from the blood cell samples. Regarding this clone: What antigen it recognizes has not been identified. Within one base of it there is no much larger clone, and no base qualities were kept.

The sample taken for sequencing was PBMCs. The sequence was collected from a man between 25 and 39 years old in good health and CMV-seronegative.

In nucleotides, the sequence is TGTGCCAGCAGCTTATCCAGGGTTGAGACCCAGTACTTC. It translates to CASSLSRVETQYF. This sequence uses TRBV5-4 and TRBJ2-5; matching of 5 bases hints at TRBD1 as the D gene. Trimming at the junction amounts to 2 bases on V and 5 bases on J, and the germline ends lie 10 bases apart. Counted from cysteine to phenylalanine, this CDR3 has 13 amino acids. Kept here is only the CDR3 DNA, which spans 39 bases and is read in frame from base 1. CDR1 SGHNT and CDR2 YYREEE are derived from the germline V gene (reference sequence).